The clone carrying this TCR beta chain was detected once. Its antigen is not identified. Only in-frame clones appear in the TCRdb table, and some are missing; sequencing was by immunoSEQ multiplex PCR. The sample holds 45,000 to 60,000 clones; about 75% are singletons and the top ten take over 9.5%. This specimen comes from a study of vaccination effects on CD4 cells after COVID-19. Study at large: The study obtained samples from two convalescent patients 16 days and one week before vaccination. Study-wide findings and caveats: Spike-reactive clones present post-vaccine in convalescents were predominantly new vaccine-induced clones.

Following culture for under 12 days, CD4+ T cells were isolated. The clonotype was recovered from a human donor who had a prior SARS-CoV-2 infection. The starting material was CD4+ T cells from PBMCs cultured without peptide, obtained before COVID-19 vaccination.

The chain's CDR3 is CASSLSTGMPQHF. The CDR3 nucleotides are TGTGCCAGTAGTTTATCGACAGGGATGCCCCAGCATTTT. This chain links TRBV19 with TRBJ1-5; 7 positions agree with TRBD1. This CDR3 is 13 amino acids long. The V and J ends lost 5 bases and 9 bases, in that order; junction bases with no gene match: 7. From germline, CDR1 is LNHDA and CDR2 SQIVND (reference sequence).